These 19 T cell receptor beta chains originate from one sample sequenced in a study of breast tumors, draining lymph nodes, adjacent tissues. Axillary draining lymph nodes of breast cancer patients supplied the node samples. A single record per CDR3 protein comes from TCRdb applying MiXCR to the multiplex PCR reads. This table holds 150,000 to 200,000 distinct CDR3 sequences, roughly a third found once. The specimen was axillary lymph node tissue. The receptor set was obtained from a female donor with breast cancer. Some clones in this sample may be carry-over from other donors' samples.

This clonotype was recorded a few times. The CDR3 region has the DNA TGTGCCAGCAGCCAAGGATCAGGGCAGGGGGTTATGAACACTGAAGCTTTCTTT. Protein sequence: CASSQGSGQGVMNTEAFF. The chain is built from TRBV4-2 and TRBJ1-1, with 7 bases fitting TRBD1. Trimming took 1 base from V and 0 from J; bases not matched to a gene: 11. The CDR3 totals 18 residues. In germline, CDR1 is LGHNA, CDR2 YNFKEQ.

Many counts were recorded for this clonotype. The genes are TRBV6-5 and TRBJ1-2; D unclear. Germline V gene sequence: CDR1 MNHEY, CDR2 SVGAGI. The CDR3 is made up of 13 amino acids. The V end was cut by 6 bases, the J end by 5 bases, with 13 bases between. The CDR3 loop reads CASSPAAAYGYTF. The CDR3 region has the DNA TGTGCCAGCAGCCCCGCGGCGGCTTATGGCTACACCTTC.

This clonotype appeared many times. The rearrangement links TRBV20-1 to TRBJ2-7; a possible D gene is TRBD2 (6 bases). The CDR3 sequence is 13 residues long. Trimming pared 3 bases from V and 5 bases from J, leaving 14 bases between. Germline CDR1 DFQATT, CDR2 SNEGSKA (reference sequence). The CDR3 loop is CSASAPGTHEQYF. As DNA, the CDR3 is TGCAGTGCTAGTGCACCCGGGACTCACGAGCAGTACTTC.

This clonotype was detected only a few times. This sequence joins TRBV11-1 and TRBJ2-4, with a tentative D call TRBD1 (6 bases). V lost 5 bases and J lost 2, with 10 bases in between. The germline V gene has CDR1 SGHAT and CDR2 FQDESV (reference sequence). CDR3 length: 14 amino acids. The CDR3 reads CASSPTGPKNIQYF. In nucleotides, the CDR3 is TGTGCCAGCAGCCCTACAGGGCCCAAAAACATTCAGTACTTC.

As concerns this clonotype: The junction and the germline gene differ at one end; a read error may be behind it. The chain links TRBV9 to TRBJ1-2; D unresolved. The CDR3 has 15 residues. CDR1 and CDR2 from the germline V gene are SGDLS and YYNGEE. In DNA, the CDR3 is TGTGCCAGCAGCGTAGAATCGGACGCTAACTATGGCTCCACCTTC. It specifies CASSVESDANYGSTF. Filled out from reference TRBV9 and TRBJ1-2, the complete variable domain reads DSGVTQTPKHLITATGQRVTLRCSPRSGDLSVYWYQQSLDQGLQFLIQYYNGEERAKGNILERFSAQQFPDLHSELNLSSLELGDSALYFCASSVESDANYGSTFGSGTRLTVV.

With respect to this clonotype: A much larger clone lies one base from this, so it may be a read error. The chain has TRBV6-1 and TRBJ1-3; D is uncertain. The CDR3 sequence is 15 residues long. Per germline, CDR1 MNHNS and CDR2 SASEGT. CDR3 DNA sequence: TGTGCCAGCGAGTCTCCTCCCAGCTCTGGAGACACCATATATTTT. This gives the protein CASESPPSSGDTIYF.

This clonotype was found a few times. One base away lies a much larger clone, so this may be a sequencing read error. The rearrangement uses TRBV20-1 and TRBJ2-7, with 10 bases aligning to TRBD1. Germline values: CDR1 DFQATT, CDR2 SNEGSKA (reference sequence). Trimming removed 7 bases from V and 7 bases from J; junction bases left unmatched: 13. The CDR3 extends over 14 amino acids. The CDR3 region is CSVPGQGTHAEQYF. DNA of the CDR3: TGCAGTGTCCCGGGACAGGGGACGCATGCGGAGCAGTACTTC.

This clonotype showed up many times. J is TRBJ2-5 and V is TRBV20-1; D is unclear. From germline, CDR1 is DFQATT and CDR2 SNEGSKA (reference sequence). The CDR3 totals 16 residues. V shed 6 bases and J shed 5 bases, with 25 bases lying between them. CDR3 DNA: TGCAGTGCGATGGATAACAAAGACGGTTTCAGGGAGACCCAGTACTTC. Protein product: CSAMDNKDGFRETQYF.

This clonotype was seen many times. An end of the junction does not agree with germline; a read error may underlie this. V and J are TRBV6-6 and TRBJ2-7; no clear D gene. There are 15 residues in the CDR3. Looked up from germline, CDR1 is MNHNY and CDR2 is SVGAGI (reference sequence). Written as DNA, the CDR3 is TGTGCCAGCAGTCACTCCCTAGGTGCGAGGTACGAGCAGTACTTC. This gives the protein CASSHSLGARYEQYF.

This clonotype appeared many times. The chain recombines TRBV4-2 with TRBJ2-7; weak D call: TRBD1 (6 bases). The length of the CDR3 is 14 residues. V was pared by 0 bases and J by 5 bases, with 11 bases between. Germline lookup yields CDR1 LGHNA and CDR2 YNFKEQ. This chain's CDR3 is CASSQETGSHEQYF. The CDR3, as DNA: TGTGCCAGCAGCCAAGAAACAGGGTCTCACGAGCAGTACTTC.

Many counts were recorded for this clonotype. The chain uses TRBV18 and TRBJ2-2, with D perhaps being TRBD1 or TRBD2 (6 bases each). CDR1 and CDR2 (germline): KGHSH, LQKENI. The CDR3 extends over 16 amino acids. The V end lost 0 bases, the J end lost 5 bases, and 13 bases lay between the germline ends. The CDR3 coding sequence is TGTGCCAGCTCACCACCGGCAGGAGGGGGGACCGGGGAGCTGTTTTTT. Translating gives CASSPPAGGGTGELFF. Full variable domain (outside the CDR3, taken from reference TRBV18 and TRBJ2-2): NAGVMQNPRHLVRRRGQEARLRCSPMKGHSHVYWYRQLPEEGLKFMVYLQKENIIDESGMPKERFSAEFPKEGPSILRIQQVVRGDSAAYFCASSPPAGGGTGELFFGEGSRLTVL.

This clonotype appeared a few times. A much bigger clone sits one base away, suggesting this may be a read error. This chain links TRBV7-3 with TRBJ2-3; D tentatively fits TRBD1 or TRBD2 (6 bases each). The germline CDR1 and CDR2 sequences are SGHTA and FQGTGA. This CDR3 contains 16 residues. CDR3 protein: CASSLTSGASADTRYF. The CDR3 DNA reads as TGTGCCAGCAGCTTAACGTCGGGGGCGAGTGCAGATACGCGGTATTTT.

The CDR3 sequence: CASSRGQGHYEQYF. CDR3 DNA sequence: TGTGCCAGCAGTAGGGGACAGGGGCACTACGAGCAGTACTTC. The chain recombines TRBV28 with TRBJ2-7; the match to TRBD1 covers 10 bases. After removal of 5 bases from V and 3 bases from J, the junction contained 4 bases not matched to a gene. Germline values: CDR1 MDHEN, CDR2 SYDVKM. The CDR3 runs to 14 residues.

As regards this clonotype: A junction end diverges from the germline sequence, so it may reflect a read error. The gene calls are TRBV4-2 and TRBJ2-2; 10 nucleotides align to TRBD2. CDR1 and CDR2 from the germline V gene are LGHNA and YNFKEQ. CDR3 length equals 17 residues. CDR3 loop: CASGQEAGTSATGELFF. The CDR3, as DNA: TGTGCCAGCGGCCAAGAAGCGGGGACTAGCGCTACCGGGGAGCTGTTTTTT.

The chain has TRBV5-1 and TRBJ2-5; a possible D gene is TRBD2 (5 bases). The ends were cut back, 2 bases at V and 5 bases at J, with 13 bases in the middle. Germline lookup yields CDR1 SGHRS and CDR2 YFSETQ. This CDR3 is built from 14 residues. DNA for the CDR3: TGCGCCAGCAGCTTAGGACTCTCCATCGAGACCCAGTACTTC. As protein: CASSLGLSIETQYF.

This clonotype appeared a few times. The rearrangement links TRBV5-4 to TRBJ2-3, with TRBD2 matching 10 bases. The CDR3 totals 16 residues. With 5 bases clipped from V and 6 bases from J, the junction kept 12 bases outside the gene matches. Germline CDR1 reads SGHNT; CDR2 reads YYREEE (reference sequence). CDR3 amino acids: CASSGPPAGGSDTQYF. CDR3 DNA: TGTGCCAGCAGTGGACCCCCAGCGGGAGGGTCTGATACGCAGTATTTT.

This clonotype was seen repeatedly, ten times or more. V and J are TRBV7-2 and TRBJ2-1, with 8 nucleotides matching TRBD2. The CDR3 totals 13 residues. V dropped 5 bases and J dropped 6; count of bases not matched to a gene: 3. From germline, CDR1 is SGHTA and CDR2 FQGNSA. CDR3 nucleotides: TGTGCCAGCAGCACCGGGACTAGCAATGAGCAGTTCTTC. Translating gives CASSTGTSNEQFF. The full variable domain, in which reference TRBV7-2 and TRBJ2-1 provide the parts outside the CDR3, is GAGVSQSPSNKVTEKGKDVELRCDPISGHTALYWYRQSLGQGLEFLIYFQGNSAPDKSGLPSDRFSAERTGGSVSTLTIQRTQQEDSAVYLCASSTGTSNEQFFGPGTRLTVL.

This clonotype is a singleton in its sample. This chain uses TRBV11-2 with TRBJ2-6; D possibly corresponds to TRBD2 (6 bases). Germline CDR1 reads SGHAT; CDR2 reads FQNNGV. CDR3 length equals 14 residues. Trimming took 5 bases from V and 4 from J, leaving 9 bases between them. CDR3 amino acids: CASSGTEGANVLTF. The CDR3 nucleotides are TGTGCCAGCAGCGGGACTGAGGGGGCCAACGTCCTGACTTTC.

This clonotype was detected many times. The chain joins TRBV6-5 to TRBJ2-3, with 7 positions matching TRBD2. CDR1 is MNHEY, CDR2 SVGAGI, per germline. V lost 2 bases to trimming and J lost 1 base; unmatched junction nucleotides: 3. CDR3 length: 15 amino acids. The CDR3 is CASSYAAGGTDTQYF. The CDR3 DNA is TGTGCCAGCAGTTACGCGGCGGGGGGCACAGATACGCAGTATTTT.